The entry below gives a single TCR beta chain sequence along with its context. Germline loops: CDR1 SGHRS, CDR2 YFSETQ. The CDR3 is 15 amino acids. Trimming cost V 5 bases and J 4 bases, with 16 bases left between them. The data originate from a study of technical replicates of blood from a few donors. TCRdb's copy holds only in-frame clones and misses some; the assay was immunoSEQ multiplex PCR. The data contain 68,000 or so clones, roughly 92% of them singletons. Input material: T cells isolated from PBMCs. The source is a human donor in good health. This chain uses TRBV5-1 with TRBJ2-1; D perhaps matches TRBD1 (6 bases). The CDR3 loop is CASRSTGSPYNEQFF. CDR3 sequence (DNA): TGCGCCAGCAGATCCACAGGGAGCCCTTACAATGAGCAGTTCTTC.